The clone carrying this TCR beta chain was observed a single time. The data were obtained in a study of OX40 agonist ivuxolimab in advanced cancers. Overall study: Ivuxolimab was administered intravenously to patients at 0.01 to 10 mg/kg every 2 weeks.

CDR3 length equals 14 residues. Germline-derived CDR1 and CDR2 are KGHSH and LQKENI. Profiled with immunoSEQ multiplex PCR; TCRdb holds only in-frame clones, not every one. The sample shows 55,000 to 90,000 clones, 88% of them seen only once. Sample: CD4+ or CD8+ T cells sorted from blood, taken in a trial of the OX40 agonist ivuxolimab. The origin of this receptor is an adult with an advanced solid tumor such as melanoma, head and neck, liver or kidney cancer. V is TRBV18 and J is TRBJ2-5; the D gene is possibly TRBD1 (6 bases). The J call may be wrong; the DNA end is better matched by TRBJ2-7. CDR3 sequence reads: CASSPPSGAYEQYF. In DNA form, the CDR3 reads TGTGCCAGCTCACCACCGTCAGGGGCCTACGAGCAGTACTTC.